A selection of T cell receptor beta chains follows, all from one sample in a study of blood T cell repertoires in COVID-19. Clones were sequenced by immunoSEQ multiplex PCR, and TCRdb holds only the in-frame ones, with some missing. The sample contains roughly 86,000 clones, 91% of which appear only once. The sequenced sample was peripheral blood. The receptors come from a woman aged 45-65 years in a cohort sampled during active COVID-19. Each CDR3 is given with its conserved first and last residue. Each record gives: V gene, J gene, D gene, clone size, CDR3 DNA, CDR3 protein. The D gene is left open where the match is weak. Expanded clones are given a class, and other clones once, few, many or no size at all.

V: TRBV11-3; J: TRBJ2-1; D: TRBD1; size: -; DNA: TGTGCCAGCAGCAAACAGGGGCCCCCCTACAATGAGCAGTTCTTC; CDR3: CASSKQGPPYNEQFF
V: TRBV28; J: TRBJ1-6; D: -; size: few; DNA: TGTGCCAGCAACATCATCCAGTCGGACAAACCCTCACCCCTCCACTTT; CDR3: CASNIIQSDKPSPLHF
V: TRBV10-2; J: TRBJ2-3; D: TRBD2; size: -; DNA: TGCGCCAGCAGTTACTCTATGCGGGGGGGCCTGTCAGGCACAGATACGCAGTATTTT; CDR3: CASSYSMRGGLSGTDTQYF
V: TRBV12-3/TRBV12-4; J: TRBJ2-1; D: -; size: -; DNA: TGTGCCAGCACCCGGGTGCCCTACAATGAGCAGTTCTTC; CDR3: CASTRVPYNEQFF
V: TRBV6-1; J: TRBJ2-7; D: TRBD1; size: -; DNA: TGTGCCAGCAGTGAACCGGGACAGGCACCCTACGAGCAGTACTTC; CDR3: CASSEPGQAPYEQYF
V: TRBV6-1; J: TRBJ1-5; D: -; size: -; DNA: TGTGCCAGCAGTGATGGGGGGAAGCCAGCCCAGCATTTT; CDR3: CASSDGGKPAQHF
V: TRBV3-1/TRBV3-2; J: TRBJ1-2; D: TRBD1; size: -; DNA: TGTGCCAGCAGCCAACCAGGACAGGTGAACTATGGCTACACCTTC; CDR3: CASSQPGQVNYGYTF
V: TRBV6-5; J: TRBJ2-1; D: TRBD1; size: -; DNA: TGTGCCAGCAGCCCCGGACAGGGGTTCTGGGATGAGCAGTTCTTC; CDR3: CASSPGQGFWDEQFF
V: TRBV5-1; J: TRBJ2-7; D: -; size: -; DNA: TGCGCCAGCAGCTTACTCCCGGGCAGGAGGGACTCCTACGAGCAGTACTTC; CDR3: CASSLLPGRRDSYEQYF
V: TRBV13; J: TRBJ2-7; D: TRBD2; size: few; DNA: TGTGCCAGCAGCTTAGGCCGGGGGGGGCGCCCCGAGCAGTACTTC; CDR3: CASSLGRGGRPEQYF
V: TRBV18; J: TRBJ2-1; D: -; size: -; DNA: TGTGCCAGCTCACCATTCAGTACCTACAATGAGCAGTTCTTC; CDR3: CASSPFSTYNEQFF
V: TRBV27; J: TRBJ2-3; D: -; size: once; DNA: TGTGCCAGCAGTTTATTACCAGCGTTCAGCACAGATACGCAGTATTTT; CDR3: CASSLLPAFSTDTQYF
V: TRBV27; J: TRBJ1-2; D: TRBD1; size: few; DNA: TGTGCCAGCAGCCGGACAGGTTCCTATGGCTACACCTTC; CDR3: CASSRTGSYGYTF
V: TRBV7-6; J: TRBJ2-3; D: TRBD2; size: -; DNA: TGTGCCAGCAGCTCCAACCCTAGCGGGAACACAGATACGCAGTATTTT; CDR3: CASSSNPSGNTDTQYF
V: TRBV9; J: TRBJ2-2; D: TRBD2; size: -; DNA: TGTGCCAGCAGCGTAGCTGGCGGGAGGAACACCGGGGAGCTGTTTTTT; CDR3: CASSVAGGRNTGELFF
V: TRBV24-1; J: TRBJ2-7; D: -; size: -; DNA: TGTGCCACCAGTGATGGCGGAGGATACGAGCAGTACTTC; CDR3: CATSDGGGYEQYF
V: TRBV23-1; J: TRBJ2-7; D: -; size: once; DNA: TGCGCCAGCAGTCGACTGACGGGGGCCTACGAGCAGTACTTC; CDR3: CASSRLTGAYEQYF
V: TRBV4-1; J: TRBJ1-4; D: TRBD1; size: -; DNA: TGCGCCAGCAGCCAAACCCCGGGACAGGGTGGTGAAAAACTGTTTTTT; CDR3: CASSQTPGQGGEKLFF